This note documents a single TCR beta chain sequence. What antigen it recognizes has not been identified. No clone much larger than this one lies a single base away; base qualities are absent. The sample belongs to a study of CD8 T cells in Susac syndrome (dated by TCRdb to about 2019). Study-level background: Whether CD8+ T cell activation and differentiation in Susac syndrome was antigen driven was tested using repertoire sequencing.

V is pared back by 0 bases and J by 3 bases, with 21 bases lying between the germline termini. Via the germline V gene, CDR1 is MGHRA and CDR2 YSYEKL. The CDR3 sequence holds 19 residues, the cysteine and phenylalanine included. The sequence is cut down to CDR3 DNA, 57 bases in frame from base 1. RNA was extracted with the RNeasy kit and about 0.45 to 1 ug was reverse transcribed using random hexamers. The immunoSEQ multiplex PCR assay, covering 54 Vbeta and 13 Jbeta segments, was used to amplify TCR beta CDR3 regions. PCR amplification bias was corrected using a synthetic template baseline for primer optimization and computational correction. On the study's bioinformatics: Reads were annotated to V, D and J genes per IMGT and analyzed with immunoSEQ Analyzer, keeping only productive sequences. Clonality was calculated as one minus the Shannon entropy normalized by log2 of the number of productive unique sequences. For each patient and control, public and private clones were evaluated among the 100 most prevalent clones. Susac-specific clones were defined as absent from healthy and MS cohorts, approximately 1,000 published viral clones and other ImmuneACCESS disease sequences. The public reads were run again by TCRdb, first through fastp at Q25 and then through MiXCR, and only productive beta chains were kept. Each CDR3 protein gets just one entry, which takes the most common genes and DNA from the rows behind it. The V and J calls, along with clone size, are taken from TCRdb and not from the paper's own processing. Recorded for this sample are about 160,000 distinct CDR3 sequences; just over 90% of them occurred a single time. The ten largest clones capture just over 0.13% of the sample.

Peripheral blood CD8+ and CD4+ T cells from healthy donors, Susac syndrome patients and multiple sclerosis patients were profiled by high-throughput TCR beta sequencing. Healthy donors were age- and sex-matched controls. Bulk CD8+ and CD4+ T cells were purified magnetically by negative isolation, whereas CD8+ TEMRA cells were enriched by FACS. Blood was collected in EDTA tubes and processed within 24 hours, with PBMCs isolated through density gradient centrifugation. PBMCs intended for TCR sequencing were cryopreserved in liquid nitrogen and thawed later in a water bath at 37 degrees C. The sorted or isolated CD4+, CD8+ and CD8+ TEMRA cells had a purity of 90% or higher. Results and caveats for the whole study, not just this receptor: The number of individuals in the TCR sequencing and HLA analysis was recognized as being relatively small.

This TCR came from a human donor in good health. The sequence joins TRBV4-1 to TRBJ1-5; the D gene is unclear. The material sequenced was CD4+ T cells from PBMCs. The base sequence is TGCGCCAGCAGCCAAGATCTGGAGGCAGCCTTGAGGTCCAATCAGCCCCAGCATTTT. Translated, it gives CASSQDLEAALRSNQPQHF.